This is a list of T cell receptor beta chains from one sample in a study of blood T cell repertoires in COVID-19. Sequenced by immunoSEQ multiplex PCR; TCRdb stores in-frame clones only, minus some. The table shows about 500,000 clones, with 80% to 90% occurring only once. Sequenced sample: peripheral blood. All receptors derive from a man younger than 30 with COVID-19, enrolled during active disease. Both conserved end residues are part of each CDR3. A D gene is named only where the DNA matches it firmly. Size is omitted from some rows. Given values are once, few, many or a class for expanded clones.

cdr3_aa: CASSQDRAREQFF
cdr3_nt: TGTGCCAGCAGCCAAGATCGAGCGAGAGAGCAGTTCTTC
clone_size: few
v_call: TRBV3-1/TRBV3-2
d_call: -
j_call: TRBJ2-1

cdr3_aa: CASSLGPGQPYEQYF
cdr3_nt: TGTGCCAGCAGCTTAGGGCCGGGACAGCCTTACGAGCAGTACTTC
clone_size: -
v_call: TRBV11-2
d_call: TRBD1
j_call: TRBJ2-7

cdr3_aa: CASSRTGVETQYF
cdr3_nt: TGTGCCAGCAGCCGGACAGGGGTAGAGACCCAGTACTTC
clone_size: -
v_call: TRBV12-3/TRBV12-4
d_call: TRBD1
j_call: TRBJ2-5

cdr3_aa: CASSVAPGARIGANVLTF
cdr3_nt: TGTGCCAGCAGCGTAGCACCAGGGGCTAGAATCGGGGCCAACGTCCTGACTTTC
clone_size: -
v_call: TRBV9
d_call: -
j_call: TRBJ2-6

cdr3_aa: CASSLYPSGANVLTF
cdr3_nt: TGTGCCAGCAGCTTGTATCCTTCTGGGGCCAACGTCCTGACTTTC
clone_size: -
v_call: TRBV5-8
d_call: -
j_call: TRBJ2-6

cdr3_aa: CASSLPRRGYTF
cdr3_nt: TGTGCCAGCAGCTTACCACGTAGAGGCTACACCTTC
clone_size: -
v_call: TRBV5-4
d_call: -
j_call: TRBJ1-2

cdr3_aa: CASSTTVLDYEQYF
cdr3_nt: TGTGCCAGTAGTACTACAGTTCTGGACTACGAGCAGTACTTC
clone_size: -
v_call: TRBV19
d_call: -
j_call: TRBJ2-7

cdr3_aa: CASSPTVDYGYTF
cdr3_nt: TGCGCCAGCAGCCCTACCGTAGACTATGGCTACACCTTC
clone_size: few
v_call: TRBV5-1
d_call: -
j_call: TRBJ1-2

cdr3_aa: CASSFTREQFF
cdr3_nt: TGTGCCAGCAGCTTTACTAGAGAGCAGTTCTTC
clone_size: -
v_call: TRBV7-2
d_call: -
j_call: TRBJ2-1

cdr3_aa: CASSLSGDRRNSPLHF
cdr3_nt: TGTGCCAGCAGTCTAAGCGGAGACAGGAGGAATTCACCCCTCCACTTT
clone_size: -
v_call: TRBV2
d_call: -
j_call: TRBJ1-6

cdr3_aa: CSVAPTGVETQYF
cdr3_nt: TGCAGCGTTGCACCGACAGGTGTGGAGACCCAGTACTTC
clone_size: once
v_call: TRBV29-1
d_call: -
j_call: TRBJ2-5

cdr3_aa: CASSVETGLSYEQYF
cdr3_nt: TGTGCCAGCAGTGTCGAGACAGGGCTGTCCTACGAGCAGTACTTC
clone_size: once
v_call: TRBV2
d_call: TRBD1
j_call: TRBJ2-7

cdr3_aa: CASRLAGNNEQFF
cdr3_nt: TGTGCCAGCAGACTAGCGGGAAACAATGAGCAGTTCTTC
clone_size: -
v_call: TRBV27
d_call: TRBD2
j_call: TRBJ2-1

cdr3_aa: CASSPGRSGTQYF
cdr3_nt: TGTGCCAGCAGCCCCGGCCGGTCGGGGACCCAGTACTTC
clone_size: -
v_call: TRBV5-6
d_call: -
j_call: TRBJ2-5

cdr3_aa: CASSLVSGGPAGELFF
cdr3_nt: TGCGCCAGCAGCTTGGTATCAGGGGGCCCGGCCGGGGAGCTGTTTTTT
clone_size: -
v_call: TRBV5-1
d_call: TRBD1
j_call: TRBJ2-2

cdr3_aa: CASSLSGVNTGELFF
cdr3_nt: TGTGCCAGCAGCTTGAGCGGGGTGAACACCGGGGAGCTGTTTTTT
clone_size: -
v_call: TRBV7-9
d_call: TRBD2
j_call: TRBJ2-2

cdr3_aa: CATSAGQGPEEKLFF
cdr3_nt: TGTGCCACCAGTGCGGGACAGGGGCCAGAGGAAAAACTGTTTTTT
clone_size: -
v_call: TRBV24-1
d_call: TRBD1
j_call: TRBJ1-4

cdr3_aa: CASSPTGASSYEQYF
cdr3_nt: TGCGCCAGCAGCCCCACAGGTGCCTCCTCCTACGAGCAGTACTTC
clone_size: -
v_call: TRBV5-1
d_call: -
j_call: TRBJ2-7

cdr3_aa: CASSEQGSYEQYF
cdr3_nt: TGTGCCAGTAGTGAACAGGGGTCCTACGAGCAGTACTTC
clone_size: -
v_call: TRBV19
d_call: TRBD1
j_call: TRBJ2-7

cdr3_aa: CASSRENYNEQFF
cdr3_nt: TGTGCCAGCAGTCGGGAGAACTACAATGAGCAGTTCTTC
clone_size: -
v_call: TRBV2
d_call: -
j_call: TRBJ2-1

cdr3_aa: CASSRLPGNEQFF
cdr3_nt: TGCGCCAGCAGCCGCCTCCCGGGGAATGAGCAGTTCTTC
clone_size: -
v_call: TRBV4-1
d_call: -
j_call: TRBJ2-1

cdr3_aa: CASTPRQGVGGIQYF
cdr3_nt: TGTGCCAGCACCCCACGACAGGGGGTAGGGGGCATTCAGTACTTC
clone_size: -
v_call: TRBV6-5
d_call: TRBD1
j_call: TRBJ2-4

cdr3_aa: CASSVPGGNEKLFF
cdr3_nt: TGTGCCAGCAGTGTCCCAGGGGGTAATGAAAAACTGTTTTTT
clone_size: -
v_call: TRBV5-4
d_call: TRBD1
j_call: TRBJ1-4

cdr3_aa: CSVEDPHRQGRTDTQYF
cdr3_nt: TGCAGCGTTGAAGATCCCCACCGACAGGGGCGCACAGATACGCAGTATTTT
clone_size: -
v_call: TRBV29-1
d_call: TRBD1
j_call: TRBJ2-3

cdr3_aa: CSACDREGSQPQHF
cdr3_nt: TGCAGTGCTTGTGACAGGGAGGGGAGCCAGCCCCAGCATTTT
clone_size: -
v_call: TRBV20-1
d_call: TRBD1
j_call: TRBJ1-5

cdr3_aa: CASSLDPSAGTTYEQYF
cdr3_nt: TGTGCCAGCAGCTTAGATCCTTCAGCGGGGACTACCTACGAGCAGTACTTC
clone_size: -
v_call: TRBV7-8
d_call: TRBD2
j_call: TRBJ2-7

cdr3_aa: CASSYYLTGGSGELFF
cdr3_nt: TGTGCCAGCAGTTACTACTTAACAGGGGGGTCCGGGGAGCTGTTTTTT
clone_size: -
v_call: TRBV6-5
d_call: TRBD1
j_call: TRBJ2-2

cdr3_aa: CASSPSGGSSSPLHF
cdr3_nt: TGTGCCAGTAGTCCCTCCGGGGGATCATCTTCACCCCTCCACTTT
clone_size: once
v_call: TRBV19
d_call: -
j_call: TRBJ1-6

cdr3_aa: CASSEASKQKFFF
cdr3_nt: TGTGCCAGCAGTGAAGCGAGTAAACAGAAGTTCTTCTTC
clone_size: -
v_call: TRBV6-1
d_call: -
j_call: TRBJ2-1

cdr3_aa: CASSAGNYTGELFF
cdr3_nt: TGTGCCAGCAGCGCCGGGAACTACACCGGGGAGCTGTTTTTT
clone_size: -
v_call: TRBV5-4
d_call: -
j_call: TRBJ2-2

cdr3_aa: CASSPTGTGAYEQYF
cdr3_nt: TGTGCCAGCAGTCCCACCGGGACAGGCGCCTACGAGCAGTACTTC
clone_size: few
v_call: TRBV28
d_call: TRBD1
j_call: TRBJ2-7

cdr3_aa: CATSDPTQGAETQYF
cdr3_nt: TGTGCCACCAGTGACCCAACACAGGGGGCAGAGACCCAGTACTTC
clone_size: once
v_call: TRBV24-1
d_call: TRBD1
j_call: TRBJ2-5

cdr3_aa: CASSGSGASYNEQFF
cdr3_nt: TGTGCCAGCAGTGGTAGCGGGGCATCCTACAATGAGCAGTTCTTC
clone_size: -
v_call: TRBV6-4
d_call: TRBD2
j_call: TRBJ2-1

cdr3_aa: CASSQGFGIYEQYF
cdr3_nt: TGTGCCAGCAGCCAAGGTTTCGGGATCTACGAGCAGTACTTC
clone_size: -
v_call: TRBV3-1/TRBV3-2
d_call: -
j_call: TRBJ2-7

cdr3_aa: CASSTTGIGNSPLHF
cdr3_nt: TGTGCCAGCAGTACTACAGGGATTGGGAATTCACCCCTCCACTTT
clone_size: once
v_call: TRBV6-5
d_call: -
j_call: TRBJ1-6

cdr3_aa: CASSTRRGNEKLFF
cdr3_nt: TGTGCCAGCAGTACTCGGAGGGGTAATGAAAAACTGTTTTTT
clone_size: -
v_call: TRBV6-5
d_call: -
j_call: TRBJ1-4

cdr3_aa: CASSQVLTGVETQYF
cdr3_nt: TGTGCCAGCAGCCAAGTTTTAACAGGGGTGGAGACCCAGTACTTC
clone_size: -
v_call: TRBV3-1/TRBV3-2
d_call: TRBD1
j_call: TRBJ2-5

cdr3_aa: CATSDLPSGSSNEQFF
cdr3_nt: TGTGCCACCAGTGATTTGCCTAGCGGGAGTAGCAATGAGCAGTTCTTC
clone_size: few
v_call: TRBV24-1
d_call: TRBD2
j_call: TRBJ2-1

cdr3_aa: CASMGQGKYEQYF
cdr3_nt: TGTGCCAGCATGGGACAGGGGAAGTACGAGCAGTACTTC
clone_size: -
v_call: TRBV2
d_call: TRBD1
j_call: TRBJ2-7

cdr3_aa: CASSPNQGNYGYTF
cdr3_nt: TGTGCCAGCAGCCCTAATCAGGGGAACTATGGCTACACCTTC
clone_size: -
v_call: TRBV5-4
d_call: -
j_call: TRBJ1-2

cdr3_aa: CASSQDLQGTNEKLFF
cdr3_nt: TGTGCCAGCAGCCAAGATCTTCAGGGCACTAATGAAAAACTGTTTTTT
clone_size: -
v_call: TRBV4-2
d_call: -
j_call: TRBJ1-4